The 23 T cell receptor beta chains in this list originate from one sample, sequenced in a study of OX40 agonist ivuxolimab in advanced cancers. Generated by immunoSEQ multiplex PCR, the TCRdb table keeps only in-frame clones and is missing some. Of 95,000 to 150,000 clones listed, 85% to 90% are singletons. Sequencing used CD4+ or CD8+ T cells sorted from blood, obtained in a trial of the OX40 agonist ivuxolimab. The receptors derive from an adult with an advanced solid tumor such as melanoma, head and neck, liver or kidney cancer.

This clone was seen only once. The rearrangement uses TRBV5-4 and TRBJ2-7; either TRBD1 or TRBD2 may fit D (6 bases each). Per germline, CDR1 SGHNT and CDR2 YYREEE (reference sequence). The CDR3 contains 16 residues. Trimming cost V 0 bases and J 4 bases, with 17 bases left between them. As DNA, the CDR3 is TGTGCCAGCAGCTTGGATCCCCAGGGGAGGATTTACGAGCAGTACTTC. Translation gives CASSLDPQGRIYEQYF.

The rearrangement uses TRBV5-1 and TRBJ2-7; D may be TRBD2 (7 bases). The CDR3 is made up of 17 amino acids. Per germline, CDR1 SGHRS and CDR2 YFSETQ. V lost 0 bases and J lost 2, with 18 bases in between. This CDR3 is CASSLEGGGKEPYEQYF. The CDR3 nucleotides are TGCGCCAGCAGCTTGGAGGGGGGGGGAAAGGAGCCCTACGAGCAGTACTTC.

This chain links TRBV29-1 with TRBJ2-7; D is ambiguous. The germline V gene has CDR1 SQVTM and CDR2 ANQGSEA. V shed 4 bases and J shed 3 bases, with 16 bases lying between them. This CDR3 is 14 amino acids long. The CDR3 coding sequence is TGCAGCGTTGTGTATAGACCACACCTCTACGAGCAGTACTTC. Translated, it gives CSVVYRPHLYEQYF.

The CDR3 is CASQQGGTDTQYF. As DNA, the CDR3 is TGTGCCAGCCAACAGGGGGGTACAGATACGCAGTATTTT. This chain joins TRBV28 and TRBJ2-3, with TRBD1 matching over 8 bases. Trimming removed 8 bases from V and 3 bases from J; junction bases left unmatched: 4. The CDR3 length is 13 residues. The germline V gene encodes CDR1 MDHEN and CDR2 SYDVKM.

Comments on this clone: At one of its ends the junction is not consistent with the germline gene, which may arise from a read error. The V call is TRBV7-7, the J call TRBJ2-3; tentatively, D is TRBD2 (7 bases). Germline CDR1 SSHAT, CDR2 FNYEAQ (reference sequence). The CDR3 consists of 16 residues. The CDR3 protein is CASSLGRGGLADTQYF. The CDR3 DNA reads TGTGCTAGCAGCTTAGGAAGGGGGGGCTTGGCAGATACGCAGTATTTT.

This sequence joins TRBV5-6 and TRBJ2-7, with a weak D call TRBD2 (6 bases). The V gene lost 5 bases and the J gene lost 2 bases, with 11 bases spanning the gap. CDR1 is SGHDT, CDR2 YYEEEE, per germline. The CDR3 is 13 residues long. The CDR3 DNA reads as TGTGCCAGCAGACATTCGGGGGCCTACGAGCAGTACTTC. Translating it yields CASRHSGAYEQYF.

This chain uses TRBV4-3 with TRBJ1-2; D is unclear. Trimming removed 0 bases from V and 3 bases from J, with 5 bases in between. CDR3 length: 13 residues. Per the germline V gene, CDR1 is LGHNA and CDR2 is YSLEER. The CDR3 spells CASSQEADYGYTF. The CDR3 nucleotides are TGCGCCAGCAGCCAAGAGGCAGACTATGGCTACACCTTC.

The chain uses TRBV18 and TRBJ2-6; D possibly corresponds to TRBD2 (6 bases). CDR1 and CDR2 from the germline V gene are KGHSH and LQKENI. The germline V and J ends were trimmed by 2 bases and 2 bases, with 10 bases remaining between them. CDR3 size: 16 residues. The CDR3 bases are TGTGCCAGCTCACCAGTTCCGGGGGCTGGGGCCAACGTCCTGACTTTC. Encoded protein: CASSPVPGAGANVLTF.

The chain recombines TRBV5-1 with TRBJ1-1; 7 bases are shared with TRBD1. After removal of 0 bases from V and 6 bases from J, the junction contained 5 bases not matched to a gene. The CDR3 consists of 14 residues. The germline V gene encodes CDR1 SGHRS and CDR2 YFSETQ. The DNA of the CDR3 is TGCGCCAGCAGCTTGGAGGGCAGGGGGGCTGAAGCTTTCTTT. This sequence encodes CASSLEGRGAEAFF.

This clone was seen a single time. The chain combines TRBV25-1 with TRBJ2-1; 7 bases fit TRBD1. V was clipped by 6 bases and J by 12 bases; unmatched bases: 11. The CDR3 consists of 13 residues. CDR1 is MGHDK, CDR2 SYGVNS, per germline. The CDR3 nucleotides are TGTGCCAGCAGAGATAGACAGGGAGTGGGGCAGTTCTTC. It specifies CASRDRQGVGQFF.

The CDR3 region is CASSSSNRDPEGGYTF. The DNA for the CDR3 is TGTGCCAGCAGTTCATCAAACCGGGACCCGGAGGGTGGCTACACCTTC. The chain couples TRBV6-5 to TRBJ1-2; possibly TRBD1 for D (5 bases). The CDR3 runs to 16 residues. Trimming shortened V by 4 bases and J by 7 bases, and 22 bases separated the two germline ends. Germline CDR1 and CDR2: MNHEY and SVGAGI.

The CDR3 region has the DNA TGTGCCAGTAGCTCTACTAACACCGGGGAGCTGTTTTTT. It is translated as CASSSTNTGELFF. This sequence joins TRBV19 and TRBJ2-2, with D unclear. Germline CDR1 is LNHDA and CDR2 is SQIVND (reference sequence). V was cut by 6 bases and J by 2 bases, with 7 bases left in between. There are 13 residues in the CDR3.

The chain carries TRBV4-1 and TRBJ2-7, with a possible D match to TRBD1 (6 bases). Trimming took off 0 bases at V and 2 bases at J, with 8 bases between the two ends. The CDR3 spans 14 residues. From germline, CDR1 is MGHRA and CDR2 YSYEKL. CDR3: CASSQEQGAYEQYF. As DNA, the CDR3 is TGCGCCAGCAGCCAAGAACAGGGAGCCTACGAGCAGTACTTC.

The rearrangement uses TRBV27 and TRBJ2-7; 8 nucleotides line up with TRBD1. V gave up 6 bases and J gave up 2 bases; unmatched junction bases: 6. CDR1 and CDR2 from the germline V gene are MNHEY and SMNVEV (reference sequence). This CDR3 is 14 amino acids long. The CDR3 is CASRKPGQAYEQYF. The CDR3 DNA reads TGTGCCAGCAGAAAACCGGGACAGGCCTACGAGCAGTACTTC.

The chain recombines TRBV5-1 with TRBJ2-6; D not resolved. CDR1 and CDR2 (germline): SGHRS, YFSETQ. CDR3 length: 15 residues. V lost 0 bases and J lost 0, with 4 bases in between. The DNA of the CDR3 is TGCGCCAGCAGCTTGGACGTCTCTGGGGCCAACGTCCTGACTTTC. Translating it yields CASSLDVSGANVLTF.

This chain links TRBV7-2 with TRBJ1-3; D not resolved. Germline assignment: CDR1 SGHTA and CDR2 FQGNSA. The V end lost 6 bases, the J end lost 0 bases, and 12 bases lay between the germline ends. This CDR3 is 15 amino acids long. CDR3 bases: TGTGCCAGCAGTTCCGAGTTTGGCTCTGGAAACACCATATATTTT. Amino acids: CASSSEFGSGNTIYF.

V gene TRBV29-1 combines with J gene TRBJ2-1, with D unclear. The CDR3 is made up of 15 amino acids. Trimming cost V 0 bases and J 0 bases, with 9 bases left between them. The germline gives CDR1 SQVTM, CDR2 ANQGSEA. The CDR3 sequence: CSVEEWQISYNEQFF. The CDR3 coding sequence is TGCAGCGTTGAAGAATGGCAGATCTCCTACAATGAGCAGTTCTTC.

The DNA of the CDR3 is TGTGCCAGCAGTCCCGTGACCGGTGAGGCTTTCTTT. This encodes CASSPVTGEAFF. The chain uses TRBV6-5 and TRBJ1-1; no firm D call. The length of the CDR3 is 12 residues. Germline V gene sequence: CDR1 MNHEY, CDR2 SVGAGI. Trimming cost V 5 bases and J 11 bases, with 15 bases left between them.

Only a few counts were recorded for this clone. The rearrangement joins TRBV2 to TRBJ1-6; D is uncertain. This CDR3 spans 14 amino acids. V was cut by 7 bases and J by 9 bases, with 16 bases left in between. Germline V lookup: CDR1 SNHLY, CDR2 FYNNEI. The CDR3 protein is CASTTKRLGSPLHF. CDR3 DNA: TGTGCCAGCACCACGAAGCGGCTCGGTTCACCCCTCCACTTT.

J is TRBJ2-3 and V is TRBV30; D gene unclear. Trimming left V 2 bases short and J 6 bases short, with 15 bases between. Germline CDR1 GTSNPN, CDR2 SVGIG (reference sequence). The CDR3 consists of 14 residues. The CDR3 nucleotides read TGTGCCTGGAGTAGGCGCGGATACGGGGATACGCAGTATTTT. Protein: CAWSRRGYGDTQYF.

A word on this clone: The sample carries other DNA sequences with the same CDR3. The genes are TRBV18 and TRBJ2-2, with TRBD1 matching over 9 bases. J lost 1 base, V lost 3 bases, and 3 bases had no gene match. CDR3 size: 16 residues. The germline V gene has CDR1 KGHSH and CDR2 LQKENI. CDR3 sequence: CASSPRGQGNTGELFF. CDR3 DNA: TGTGCCAGCTCACCCAGGGGACAGGGGAACACCGGGGAGCTGTTTTTT.

This clone was counted a single time. The J gene is TRBJ2-7, the V gene TRBV6-5; 9 positions match TRBD2. With V trimmed by 2 bases and J by 5 bases, 1 base remained unmatched. CDR3 length: 13 residues. Germline V CDR1 and CDR2: MNHEY, SVGAGI. The CDR3 nucleotides are TGTGCCAGCAGTTACAAGCGGGGGGACGAGCAGTACTTC. Its translation is CASSYKRGDEQYF.

DNA for the CDR3: TGCGCCAGCAGCTGGGACATAGCGGGGGGGCCAGGAGAGACCCAGTACTTC. Amino acid sequence: CASSWDIAGGPGETQYF. The chain joins TRBV5-1 to TRBJ2-5; 11 bases match TRBD2. Germline V CDR1 and CDR2: SGHRS, YFSETQ. The ends lost 3 bases at V and 4 bases at J; junction bases unmatched: 11. This CDR3 is built from 17 residues.